These 27 T cell receptor beta chains share one sample of origin, sequenced in a study of T cells in women clearing cervical HPV infection. Profiled with immunoSEQ multiplex PCR; TCRdb holds only in-frame clones, not every one. This table holds under 50,000 clones. The sequencing input was blood buffy coat. These receptor sequences come from a woman between 18 and 69 years old with a cervical HPV16 infection that either progressed to CIN3+ or cleared (not recorded which).

Remarks on this clone: The CDR3 is cut off 3 residues early in the read; its end comes from the germline J gene. The gene calls are TRBV30 and TRBJ1-6; 9 bases line up with TRBD1. Per the germline V gene, CDR1 is GTSNPN and CDR2 is SVGIG (reference sequence). The CDR3 contains 12 residues. This CDR3 is CAWDPGQGTLHF. Partial CDR3 DNA: TGTGCCTGGGATCCGGGACAGGGAACC.

As to this clone: The read is 3 residues too short to cover the CDR3 end, so that end is filled in from the germline J gene. The rearrangement uses TRBV28 and TRBJ1-2, with D possibly matching TRBD1 (6 bases). V lost 4 bases and J 5 bases, leaving 14 bases between the germline ends. The CDR3 has 14 amino acids. From germline, CDR1 is MDHEN and CDR2 SYDVKM. Incomplete CDR3 DNA: TGTGCCAGCAGTTCCTCCCCAGGGGAATATGGC. This translates into CASSSSPGEYG. The whole CDR3 protein is CASSSSPGEYGYTF.

Comment on this clone: The CDR3 goes on 3 residues after the read ends, and that part is filled in from the germline J gene. The chain carries TRBV5-1 and TRBJ2-3; 12 positions match TRBD2. Germline V gene data show CDR1 as SGHRS and CDR2 as YFSETQ. V lost 0 bases, J lost 8 bases, and 16 bases stayed unmatched. The CDR3 loop spans 19 amino acids. CDR3 region: CASSLAGTSGSSPQGTQYF. Partial CDR3 DNA: TGCGCCAGCAGCTTGGCCGGGACTAGCGGGTCTTCTCCACAGGGTACG.

On this clone: The observed sequence ends 3 residues before the CDR3 terminus, with the missing tail filled in from the germline J gene. The chain links TRBV10-3 to TRBJ2-4; perhaps TRBD1 as D (6 bases). The CDR3 sequence is 16 residues long. The ends were cut back, 2 bases at V and 0 bases at J, with 11 bases in the middle. Per the germline V gene, CDR1 is ENHRY and CDR2 is SYGVKD. CDR3 sequence: CAISEGQSIAKNIQYF. The DNA read from the CDR3 is TGTGCCATCAGTGAGGGACAGAGCATAGCCAAAAACATT.

Concerning this clone: From the germline J gene comes the end of the CDR3, since the read stops 3 residues before it. The chain recombines TRBV12-3 or TRBV12-4 with TRBJ2-3; D perhaps matches TRBD1 (5 bases). The CDR3 loop spans 15 amino acids. The CDR3 spells CASSGTDMRQETQYF. CDR3 bases read: TGTGCCAGCAGTGGAACGGACATGAGACAAGAGACG.

About this clone itself: With the read ending 3 residues before the CDR3 end, the germline J gene is used to fill in that end. The V call is TRBV6-1, the J call TRBJ1-2, with D uncertain. The CDR3 has 13 amino acids. Germline V gives CDR1 MNHNS, CDR2 SASEGT. With 2 bases removed from V and 3 bases from J, the gap between germline ends came to 7 bases. The sequenced CDR3 bases are TGTGCCAGCAGTGAAACAGTTTACTATGGC. Its translation: CASSETVYYG. The entire CDR3 is CASSETVYYGYTF.

On this clone: The read gets to within 3 residues of the CDR3 end, and the germline J gene fills in the rest. This chain connects TRBV10-3 to TRBJ1-1, with D hard to call. Per germline, CDR1 ENHRY and CDR2 SYGVKD. The CDR3 length is 13 residues. The CDR3 region is CAISELGQVGAFF. The DNA read from the CDR3 is TGTGCCATCAGTGAGTTGGGCCAGGTTGGA.

With regard to this clone: The read ends 3 residues before the CDR3 terminus; that terminus is restored from the germline J gene. The chain recombines TRBV19 with TRBJ1-2, with 7 nucleotides matching TRBD1. This CDR3 has 14 residues. The V gene's germline CDR1 is LNHDA and CDR2 SQIVND (reference sequence). This CDR3 reads CASSKGADYNDYTF. The sequenced part of the CDR3 DNA is TGTGCCAGTAGTAAGGGGGCTGATTACAATGAC.

A remark on this clone: The read is 3 residues too short to cover the CDR3 end, so that end is filled in from the germline J gene. The chain couples TRBV30 to TRBJ1-2; D gene unclear. V dropped 1 base and J dropped 5 bases, with 8 bases sitting between them. Germline V CDR1 and CDR2: GTSNPN, SVGIG (reference sequence). The CDR3 covers 12 residues. CDR3 protein: CAWSESLYGYTF. The sequenced CDR3 bases are TGTGCCTGGAGTGAGAGCCTTTATGGC.

Note on this clone: Read coverage stops 3 residues before the CDR3 terminus; the germline J gene supplies the remainder. This specimen includes other DNA sequences encoding the same CDR3. V gene TRBV20-1 combines with J gene TRBJ1-3, with 11 bases fitting TRBD1. The V gene end was trimmed by 3 bases and the J gene end by 8 bases; junction bases not matched to a gene: 3. This CDR3 has 13 amino acids. Germline lookup yields CDR1 DFQATT and CDR2 SNEGSKA (reference sequence). The CDR3 region is CSARGDRGDTIYF. The DNA read from the CDR3 is TGCAGTGCTAGGGGGGACAGGGGGGACACC.

For this clone: One junction end does not reproduce the germline sequence, and a read error may be involved. The read falls 3 residues short of the CDR3 end, and the missing part is taken from the germline J gene. The chain links TRBV7-3 to TRBJ2-2; no reliable D call. Germline V gene lookup returns CDR1 SGHTA and CDR2 FQGTGA. The CDR3 runs 14 residues. The CDR3 loop is CASSLSPDTEELFF. Partial CDR3 DNA: TGTGCCAGCAGCTTATCTCCCGACACCGAGGAG.

Note on this clone: From the germline J gene comes the end of the CDR3, since the read stops 3 residues before it. The chain joins TRBV28 to TRBJ1-2, with D unclear. The ends were cut back, 5 bases at V and 5 bases at J, with 6 bases in the middle. CDR1 is MDHEN, CDR2 SYDVKM, per germline. The CDR3 contains 11 residues. CDR3 bases read: TGTGCCAGCAGTCCAGAGTATGGC. It yields the protein CASSPEYG. The entire CDR3 is CASSPEYGYTF.

The CDR3 reads CAWSVDGGGADTQYF. Partial CDR3 DNA: TGTGCCTGGAGTGTTGACGGCGGGGGAGCAGATACG. The chain uses TRBV30 and TRBJ2-3, with 7 bases fitting TRBD2. The CDR3 end lies 3 residues beyond the end of the read and is filled in from the germline J gene. This CDR3 has 15 residues. The trim removed 0 bases at V and 4 bases at J, leaving 7 bases unmatched. Germline CDR1 and CDR2: GTSNPN and SVGIG (reference sequence). The entire variable domain, with the rest obtained from reference TRBV30 and TRBJ2-3, is as follows: SQTIHQWPATLVQPVGSPLSLECTVEGTSNPNLYWYRQAAGRGLQLLFYSVGIGQISSEVPQNLSASRPQDRQFILSSKKLLLSDSGFYLCAWSVDGGGADTQYFGPGTRLTVL.

About this clone: The read terminates 3 residues ahead of where the CDR3 ends, so the germline J gene completes it. The chain couples TRBV12-5 to TRBJ2-7; D unclear. The V and J ends lost 2 bases and 0 bases respectively, with 11 bases between them. The germline gives CDR1 LGHNT, CDR2 FRNRAP. CDR3 length: 15 residues. This CDR3 reads CASGLPPRASYEQYF. The covered CDR3 bases are TGTGCTAGTGGTTTGCCCCCACGAGCCTCCTACGAG.

As regards this clone: The read ends 3 residues early relative to the CDR3; the germline J gene fills the gap. The V gene is TRBV7-9, the J gene TRBJ2-2, with D tentatively TRBD1 (6 bases). The CDR3 runs to 14 residues. Germline CDR1 is SEHNR and CDR2 is FQNEAQ (reference sequence). The DNA read from the CDR3 is TGTGCCAGCAGCTTCCGACAGGTACCCGAAAAG. Its translation is CASSFRQVPEK. The whole CDR3 is CASSFRQVPEKLFF.

Concerning this clone itself: The CDR3 end is not reached by the read, which stops 3 residues before it; the germline J gene fills it in. J is TRBJ2-1 and V is TRBV2; 11 bases line up with TRBD2. J was trimmed by 6 bases and V by 8 bases; bases with no gene match: 6. The length of the CDR3 is 14 residues. From germline, CDR1 is SNHLY and CDR2 FYNNEI. The CDR3 loop reads CASRLAGSSNEQFF. CDR3 bases read: TGTGCCAGCCGACTAGCGGGGTCTTCCAATGAG.

As for this clone: The read comes to an end 3 residues before the CDR3 does, leaving the germline J gene to fill in the end. This chain connects TRBV9 to TRBJ2-2, with 7 bases that match TRBD2. The germline V gene encodes CDR1 SGDLS and CDR2 YYNGEE. The CDR3 loop spans 14 amino acids. V gave up 4 bases and J gave up 7 bases; unmatched junction bases: 7. CDR3 bases read: TGTGCCAGCAGCTTTCGACTAGCAAACGGGGAG. It translates to CASSFRLANGE. The full CDR3 protein reads CASSFRLANGELFF.

Points on this clone: The missing CDR3 end, 3 residues past where the read stops, is filled in from the germline J gene. The chain combines TRBV5-4 with TRBJ1-1; D is possibly TRBD1 (6 bases). This CDR3 has 14 amino acids. Germline V CDR1 and CDR2: SGHNT, YYREEE (reference sequence). The CDR3 DNA, read in part, is TGTGCCAGCACCAGTGACAGGCTCGAAGTTGGT. Translating it yields CASTSDRLEVG. The complete CDR3 protein is CASTSDRLEVGAFF.

Points on this clone: Coverage ceases 3 residues before the CDR3 finishes, and the germline J gene fills in the end. The chain has TRBV12-3 or TRBV12-4 and TRBJ1-1; possibly TRBD1 for D (5 bases). The CDR3 length is 10 residues. The CDR3 reads CASSGTGAFF. Incomplete CDR3 DNA: TGTGCCAGCAGCGGCACAGGA.

About this clone: The read ends 3 residues early relative to the CDR3; the germline J gene fills the gap. V and J are TRBV5-5 and TRBJ2-1; the D is unclear. This CDR3 comprises 13 residues. The germline V gene has CDR1 SGHKS and CDR2 YYEKEE (reference sequence). The germline V and J ends were trimmed by 3 bases and 4 bases, with 8 bases remaining between them. CDR3 DNA (partial): TGTGCCAGCAGCTATAGTATTTACAATGAG. Its translation is CASSYSIYNE. The whole CDR3 region reads CASSYSIYNEQFF. Complete variable domain (other parts from reference TRBV5-5 and TRBJ2-1): DAGVTQSPTHLIKTRGQQVTLRCSPISGHKSVSWYQQVLGQGPQFIFQYYEKEERGRGNFPDRFSARQFPNYSSELNVNALLLGDSALYLCASSYSIYNEQFFGPGTRLTVL.

With respect to this clone: Coverage ceases 3 residues before the CDR3 finishes, and the germline J gene fills in the end. This chain links TRBV13 with TRBJ2-7; TRBD1 matches 7 bases. The CDR3 is 15 amino acids. The V and J ends lost 7 bases and 3 bases, in that order; junction bases with no gene match: 12. Germline assignment: CDR1 PRHDT and CDR2 FYEKMQ (reference sequence). The CDR3 spells CASTEKGAGHYEQYF. The part of the CDR3 DNA that was read is TGTGCCAGCACCGAGAAGGGGGCGGGCCACTACGAG.

On this clone itself: The DNA ends 3 residues before the CDR3 does, and the rest of the CDR3 is filled in from the germline J gene. The rearrangement joins TRBV30 to TRBJ2-4; the D is unclear. The germline CDR1 and CDR2 sequences are GTSNPN and SVGIG (reference sequence). This CDR3 has 10 residues. CDR3 residues: CAWKNYGQYF. The sequenced CDR3 bases are TGTGCCTGGAAGAACTATGGT.

Worth noting for this clone: Read coverage stops 3 residues before the CDR3 terminus; the germline J gene supplies the remainder. The chain is built from TRBV20-1 and TRBJ2-7; D unresolved. Per the germline V gene, CDR1 is DFQATT and CDR2 is SNEGSKA (reference sequence). The germline V and J ends were trimmed by 6 bases and 2 bases, with 17 bases remaining between them. The CDR3 has 14 residues. Partial CDR3 DNA: TGCAGTGCCGAATCTACCCCCCGAACCTACGAG. Translation: CSAESTPRTYE. The whole CDR3 protein is CSAESTPRTYEQYF.

As to this clone: Sequencing ends 3 residues short of the CDR3 end; the germline J gene provides the rest. The chain joins TRBV5-1 to TRBJ2-3, with a possible D match to TRBD2 (6 bases). Trimming took off 4 bases at V and 1 base at J, with 7 bases between the two ends. The CDR3 has 13 amino acids. Germline V gene lookup returns CDR1 SGHRS and CDR2 YFSETQ. CDR3 loop: CASSGGGTDTQYF. The sequenced part of the CDR3 DNA is TGCGCCAGCAGCGGCGGGGGCACAGATACG.

Of note for this clone: The read stops 3 residues short of the end of the CDR3; the missing end is completed from the germline J gene. V is TRBV20-1 and J is TRBJ1-5; tentative D call: TRBD1 (5 bases). Trimming shortened V by 6 bases and J by 5 bases, and 23 bases separated the two germline ends. The CDR3 consists of 16 residues. Per the germline V gene, CDR1 is DFQATT and CDR2 is SNEGSKA (reference sequence). Here the CDR3 reads CSALKRGANLDQPQHF. CDR3 bases read: TGCAGTGCCTTAAAGAGGGGCGCTAATCTGGATCAGCCC.

In regard to this clone: Read data end 3 residues before the CDR3 end; the end is taken from the germline J gene. The rearrangement joins TRBV20-1 to TRBJ2-1; TRBD2 aligns across 15 bases. After removal of 5 bases from V and 8 bases from J, the junction contained 4 bases not matched to a gene. The germline V gene encodes CDR1 DFQATT and CDR2 SNEGSKA (reference sequence). The CDR3 runs to 14 residues. The sequenced CDR3 bases are TGCAGTGCTCACGGGACTAGCGGGGGGCATGAG. Protein product: CSAHGTSGGHE. The full CDR3 sequence reads CSAHGTSGGHEQFF.

Notes on this clone: The sequence runs out 3 residues before the end of the CDR3; the remainder is reconstructed from the germline J gene. This chain joins TRBV13 and TRBJ2-1; possible D gene TRBD1, 6 bases. Deletions cut 5 bases from V and 6 bases from J, with 11 bases between. The length of the CDR3 is 13 residues. CDR1 is PRHDT and CDR2 is FYEKMQ in the germline V gene (reference sequence). CDR3: CASSTQQGNEQFF. CDR3 DNA, as far as it was read: TGTGCCAGCAGCACGCAACAGGGCAATGAG.